Below, 5 T cell receptor beta chains from the same sample are listed, as sequenced in a study of T cells in localized non-small cell lung cancer. Assay used: immunoSEQ multiplex PCR; TCRdb lists only in-frame clones, some missing. In the table there are about 1,600 clones, about 22% of which are singletons. The sample here was lung tumor tissue, taken before any cancer treatment. Source of these receptors: a male donor aged 60 or over with stage I lung adenocarcinoma.

V is TRBV11-3 and J is TRBJ2-7; TRBD1 matches 9 bases. Germline-derived CDR1 and CDR2 are SGHNT and YENEEA. Trimming at V came to 4 bases and at J to 6 bases, leaving 7 bases not matched to a gene. The CDR3 spans 14 residues. The CDR3, as DNA: TGTGCCAGCAGCTCGGGACAGGGCCAGGGCGAGCAGTACTTC. Translation: CASSSGQGQGEQYF.

The chain links TRBV11-3 to TRBJ1-1; D remains ambiguous. V lost 3 bases and J lost 7, with 15 bases in between. This CDR3 is 14 amino acids long. CDR1 is SGHNT, CDR2 YENEEA, per germline. CDR3 nucleotides: TGTGCCAGCAGCTTGGATGGGGAAATTGGTGAAGCTTTCTTT. Translated: CASSLDGEIGEAFF.

The chain combines TRBV19 with TRBJ2-5; 7 bases fit TRBD1. Germline V lookup: CDR1 LNHDA, CDR2 SQIVND (reference sequence). The CDR3 consists of 14 residues. The junction had 7 bases not matched to a gene; V was cut back by 4 bases and J by 5 bases. This chain's CDR3 is CASSTAGGRETQYF. The CDR3 DNA reads TGTGCCAGTAGTACCGCAGGGGGACGGGAGACCCAGTACTTC.

V usage is TRBV29-1 and J usage is TRBJ1-2, with D possibly being TRBD1 (5 bases). The CDR3 runs to 13 residues. Germline V gene sequence: CDR1 SQVTM, CDR2 ANQGSEA. V dropped 4 bases and J dropped 2 bases, with 11 bases sitting between them. The CDR3 loop reads CSVGGASNYGYTF. CDR3 in DNA: TGCAGCGTTGGAGGGGCTTCGAACTATGGCTACACCTTC.

The V call is TRBV11-3, the J call TRBJ1-3; 8 positions match TRBD1. Per germline, CDR1 SGHNT and CDR2 YENEEA. The CDR3 totals 15 residues. Trimming at V came to 5 bases and at J to 2 bases, leaving 5 bases not matched to a gene. CDR3 DNA: TGTGCCAGCAGCACGAACAGGGGGACTGGAAACACCATATATTTT. Protein: CASSTNRGTGNTIYF.